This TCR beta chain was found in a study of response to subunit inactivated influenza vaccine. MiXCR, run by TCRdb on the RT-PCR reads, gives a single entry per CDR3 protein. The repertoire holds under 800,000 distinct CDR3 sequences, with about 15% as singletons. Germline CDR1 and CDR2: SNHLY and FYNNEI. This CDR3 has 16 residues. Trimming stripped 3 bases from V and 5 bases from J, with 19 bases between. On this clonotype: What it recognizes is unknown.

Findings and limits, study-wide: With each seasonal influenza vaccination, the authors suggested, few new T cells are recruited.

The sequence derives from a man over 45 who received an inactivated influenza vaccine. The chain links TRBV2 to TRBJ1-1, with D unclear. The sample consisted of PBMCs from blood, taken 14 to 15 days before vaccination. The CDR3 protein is CASSDGQPESGTEAFF. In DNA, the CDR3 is TGTGCCAGCAGTGATGGGCAGCCTGAGTCGGGGACTGAAGCTTTCTTT. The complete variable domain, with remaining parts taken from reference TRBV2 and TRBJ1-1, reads EPEVTQTPSHQVTQMGQEVILRCVPISNHLYFYWYRQILGQKVEFLVSFYNNEISEKSEIFDDQFSVERPDGSNFTLKIRSTKLEDSAMYFCASSDGQPESGTEAFFGQGTRLTVV.